These 5 T cell receptor beta chains were all obtained from the same sample, sequenced in a study of blood T cell repertoires in COVID-19. Clones were read by immunoSEQ multiplex PCR, and TCRdb kept only the in-frame ones, dropping some. This table has roughly 150,000 clones, approximately 86% appearing once. The sample was peripheral blood. These TCRs come from an elderly woman with COVID-19, enrolled during active disease.

The V gene is TRBV29-1, the J gene TRBJ1-1; the match to TRBD1 covers 10 bases. After removal of 6 bases from V and 5 bases from J, the junction contained 9 bases not matched to a gene. The length of the CDR3 is 14 residues. The germline V gene encodes CDR1 SQVTM and CDR2 ANQGSEA. DNA of the CDR3: TGCAGCGTCCAGACAGGGGGCTACGGGACTGAAGCTTTCTTT. Residues: CSVQTGGYGTEAFF.

J is TRBJ1-6 and V is TRBV6-1; D is unresolved. The CDR3 length is 16 residues. Germline assignment: CDR1 MNHNS and CDR2 SASEGT. Trimming left V 2 bases short and J 0 bases short, with 8 bases between. CDR3 DNA: TGTGCCAGCAGTGAAAGGAGCAGCTCCTATAATTCACCCCTCCACTTT. It encodes CASSERSSSYNSPLHF.

V is TRBV28 and J is TRBJ1-1, with D maybe TRBD1 (6 bases). CDR1 is MDHEN, CDR2 SYDVKM, per germline. The CDR3 contains 15 residues. V shed 6 bases and J shed 6 bases, with 20 bases lying between them. CDR3 coding DNA: TGTGCCAGCAGCAAAATCTACAGGGTAGATCCTGAAGCTTTCTTT. Protein: CASSKIYRVDPEAFF. Using reference TRBV28 and TRBJ1-1 for the parts outside the CDR3, the full variable domain is DVKVTQSSRYLVKRTGEKVFLECVQDMDHENMFWYRQDPGLGLRLIYFSYDVKMKEKGDIPEGYSVSREKKERFSLILESASTNQTSMYLCASSKIYRVDPEAFFGQGTRLTVV.

The rearrangement uses TRBV19 and TRBJ2-7; 9 bases are shared with TRBD1. V shed 1 base, J shed 0 bases, and the junction held 1 base outside the gene matches. Germline-derived CDR1 and CDR2 are LNHDA and SQIVND (reference sequence). This CDR3 contains 15 residues. DNA of the CDR3: TGTGCCAGTAGTATAGCGGACAGGGGCTCCTACGAGCAGTACTTC. It is translated as CASSIADRGSYEQYF.

The chain is built from TRBV6-1 and TRBJ1-1; TRBD1 might be the D (6 bases). The CDR3 runs 14 residues. Germline assignment: CDR1 MNHNS and CDR2 SASEGT. The V and J ends lost 1 base and 5 bases respectively, with 11 bases between them. CDR3 sequence (DNA): TGTGCCAGCAGTGAAGTAGGGGGAAGTACTGAAGCTTTCTTT. Its protein product is CASSEVGGSTEAFF.